A single sample gave rise to the 19 T cell receptor beta chains below, sequenced in a study of Ad26.COV2.S vaccination and SARS-CoV-2 variants. Generated by immunoSEQ multiplex PCR, the TCRdb table keeps only in-frame clones and is missing some. The sample lists about 480,000 clones, around 88% seen once, with around 13% in the top ten. Specified treatment: some 20 received Ad26.COV2.S at low or high dose, single or two shots; roughly five received placebo; per-sample allocation not given. Repertoires come from day 63 after the first vaccine or placebo injection. The input for sequencing was peripheral blood, taken in a trial of Ad26.COV2.S vaccine versus placebo. Receptor source: a person aged 18-60 years who received the Ad26.COV2.S COVID-19 vaccine or a placebo.

The chain is built from TRBV30 and TRBJ1-3; no reliable D call. Trimming removed 0 bases from V and 1 base from J, with 7 bases in between. The CDR3 spans 14 residues. Germline V gene lookup returns CDR1 GTSNPN and CDR2 SVGIG (reference sequence). CDR3 region: CAWSVRKSGNTIYF. The CDR3 DNA is TGTGCCTGGAGTGTACGGAAATCTGGAAACACCATATATTTT.

The chain has TRBV5-1 and TRBJ2-1; D perhaps matches TRBD2 (6 bases). The germline V gene has CDR1 SGHRS and CDR2 YFSETQ. The V gene lost 0 bases and the J gene lost 9 bases, with 16 bases spanning the gap. CDR3 length: 15 amino acids. As DNA, the CDR3 is TGCGCCAGCAGCTTGGACTGGGGGGTGGCGGGTGAGCAGTTCTTC. As protein: CASSLDWGVAGEQFF.

V usage is TRBV5-1 and J usage is TRBJ1-5, with 8 nucleotides matching TRBD1. The CDR3 is 15 residues long. Germline trimming cut 0 bases from V and 3 bases from J; bases unmatched to any gene: 2. Germline V CDR1 and CDR2: SGHRS, YFSETQ. Here the CDR3 reads CASSLGGQVNQPQHF. CDR3 DNA: TGCGCCAGCAGCTTGGGGGGACAGGTCAATCAGCCCCAGCATTTT.

The chain joins TRBV28 to TRBJ2-3; 16 positions agree with TRBD2. Germline assignment: CDR1 MDHEN and CDR2 SYDVKM. With 3 bases clipped from V and 1 base from J, the junction kept 7 bases outside the gene matches. This CDR3 region has 19 residues. This CDR3 is CASSFLTGTSGRGTDTQYF. The CDR3 nucleotides are TGTGCCAGCAGTTTCCTAACAGGGACTAGCGGGAGGGGCACAGATACGCAGTATTTT.

The chain is built from TRBV7-6 and TRBJ2-1; TRBD2 is a possible D gene (6 bases). The germline V and J ends were trimmed by 4 bases and 1 base, with 14 bases remaining between them. CDR1 and CDR2 from the germline V gene are SGHVS and FNYEAQ. The CDR3 has 16 amino acids. The CDR3 here is CASSYRAGRSYNEQFF. In DNA, the CDR3 is TGTGCCAGCAGCTATCGGGCGGGGAGATCCTACAATGAGCAGTTCTTC. Drawing the rest from reference TRBV7-6 and TRBJ2-1, the complete variable domain is GAGVSQSPRYKVTKRGQDVALRCDPISGHVSLYWYRQALGQGPEFLTYFNYEAQQDKSGLPNDRFSAERPEGSISTLTIQRTEQRDSAMYRCASSYRAGRSYNEQFFGPGTRLTVL.

This chain connects TRBV9 to TRBJ2-1, with TRBD2 identical over 12 bases. The length of the CDR3 is 19 residues. Germline trimming cut 0 bases from V and 3 bases from J; bases unmatched to any gene: 10. In germline, CDR1 is SGDLS, CDR2 YYNGEE. In nucleotides, the CDR3 is TGTGCCAGCAGCGTAGGACTAGCGGGAGACCGACTACACTACAATGAGCAGTTCTTC. Protein product: CASSVGLAGDRLHYNEQFF.

V gene TRBV23-1 combines with J gene TRBJ2-5; the match to TRBD2 covers 8 bases. TRBV23-1 is recorded as an ORF, its role being uncertain. The CDR3 has 16 residues. V trimming: 4 bases; J trimming: 3 bases; junction bases outside the gene matches: 10. DNA for the CDR3: TGCGCCAGCAGTCCCAAGCGGGGGACTCGAAAAGAGACCCAGTACTTC. Protein product: CASSPKRGTRKETQYF.

On this clone itself: No DNA is shown, since the ends of the CDR3 on it are uncertain; the CDR3 is the one TCRdb lists. The gene calls are TRBV25-1 and TRBJ2-1; no check of the table's D call, TRBD1, against the DNA was made. The CDR3 has 15 residues if both end residues are counted. In germline, CDR1 is MGHDK, CDR2 SYGVNS. CDR3 in amino acids: CASSESWGRGSALFF.

The V gene is TRBV12-3 or TRBV12-4, the J gene TRBJ1-1, with a weak D call TRBD1 (6 bases). This CDR3 is 12 amino acids long. Deletions cut 7 bases from V and 5 bases from J, with 11 bases between. CDR3 DNA: TGTGCCAGCAAAACAGGGAGGACTGAAGCTTTCTTT. Protein product: CASKTGRTEAFF.

This clone was seen a single time. The chain is built from TRBV6-1 and TRBJ2-4, with D unclear. The CDR3 is 13 amino acids. Germline-derived CDR1 and CDR2 are MNHNS and SASEGT. With 2 bases removed from V and 6 bases from J, the gap between germline ends came to 8 bases. CDR3 sequence: CASSERAGNIQYF. CDR3 DNA sequence: TGTGCCAGCAGTGAAAGGGCAGGAAACATTCAGTACTTC.

The chain is built from TRBV6-1 and TRBJ2-7; D call uncertain. CDR3 length: 15 amino acids. Germline CDR1 is MNHNS and CDR2 is SASEGT. Between the trimmed V and J ends, which lost 1 base and 4 bases, there was a span of 14 bases. The CDR3 loop is CASSEEHYGSYEQYF. CDR3 nucleotides: TGTGCCAGCAGTGAAGAACACTACGGCTCTTACGAGCAGTACTTC.

The CDR3 spells CASSLAENTEAFF. The CDR3 bases are TGTGCCAGCAGCTTGGCCGAGAACACTGAAGCTTTCTTT. This sequence joins TRBV5-6 and TRBJ1-1; D unresolved. The CDR3 extends over 13 amino acids. Germline V gives CDR1 SGHDT, CDR2 YYEEEE. V dropped 0 bases and J dropped 1 base, with 4 bases sitting between them.

The chain carries TRBV5-1 and TRBJ2-7; 8 nucleotides line up with TRBD2. CDR1 and CDR2 (germline): SGHRS, YFSETQ. This CDR3 region has 18 residues. V shed 4 bases and J 0 bases; nucleotides not matched to a gene: 15. The DNA of the CDR3 is TGCGCCAGCAGCCAACTTTTGGGAGCGGGAGCTAGCTCCTACGAGCAGTACTTC. Translation: CASSQLLGAGASSYEQYF.

The genes are TRBV6-5 and TRBJ1-4; 7 positions agree with TRBD1. V shed 6 bases and J 8 bases; nucleotides not matched to a gene: 6. This CDR3 spans 13 amino acids. Looked up from germline, CDR1 is MNHEY and CDR2 is SVGAGI. In nucleotides, the CDR3 is TGTGCCAGCAGAGACAGGGTGGGAGAAAAACTGTTTTTT. Protein: CASRDRVGEKLFF.

The chain joins TRBV19 to TRBJ1-6, with a weak D call TRBD1 (6 bases). Trimming stripped 9 bases from V and 4 bases from J, with 16 bases between. The CDR3 is 15 amino acids. The germline gives CDR1 LNHDA, CDR2 SQIVND (reference sequence). The CDR3 sequence is CASATGQPYNSPLHF. CDR3 in DNA: TGTGCCAGCGCAACCGGACAGCCATATAATTCACCCCTCCACTTT.

CDR3 DNA: TGTGCCAGCAGCTTAGCGCTGGGCGGGACGAACCTCGATGAGCAGTTCTTC. Its translation is CASSLALGGTNLDEQFF. V is TRBV7-8 and J is TRBJ2-1; a possible D gene is TRBD2 (6 bases). Trimming left V 0 bases short and J 8 bases short, with 20 bases between. Germline loops: CDR1 SGHVS, CDR2 FQNEAQ. The CDR3 is 17 amino acids.

The V gene is TRBV7-2, the J gene TRBJ1-2, with a possible D match to TRBD1 (6 bases). Germline V gene data show CDR1 as SGHTA and CDR2 as FQGNSA. Trimming shortened V by 5 bases and J by 6 bases, and 19 bases separated the two germline ends. The CDR3 sequence is 15 residues long. The chain's CDR3 is CASSAGGQPSNGYTF. DNA of the CDR3: TGTGCCAGCAGCGCCGGCGGACAGCCCTCCAATGGCTACACCTTC. The entire variable domain, with the rest obtained from reference TRBV7-2 and TRBJ1-2, is as follows: GAGVSQSPSNKVTEKGKDVELRCDPISGHTALYWYRQSLGQGLEFLIYFQGNSAPDKSGLPSDRFSAERTGGSVSTLTIQRTQQEDSAVYLCASSAGGQPSNGYTFGSGTRLTVV.

V is TRBV6-5 and J is TRBJ1-6; D is uncertain. The CDR3 is made up of 16 amino acids. V dropped 2 bases and J dropped 8 bases, with 16 bases sitting between them. CDR1 is MNHEY and CDR2 is SVGAGI in the germline V gene. The CDR3 DNA is TGTGCCAGCAGTTACGTGTGGGGAAGAATAGATTCACCCCTCCACTTT. It is translated as CASSYVWGRIDSPLHF.

This chain joins TRBV10-3 and TRBJ1-2, with no clear D. Germline lookup yields CDR1 ENHRY and CDR2 SYGVKD. The ends were cut back, 7 bases at V and 0 bases at J, with 6 bases in the middle. CDR3 size: 12 residues. This chain's CDR3 is CAITSPNYGYTF. DNA for the CDR3: TGTGCCATCACGTCCCCTAACTATGGCTACACCTTC.